A single T cell receptor (beta chain) is shown here with its context. Its target is not known. This sample is part of a study of T cell responses to AZD1222 COVID-19 vaccine. General study points: Nearly half of spike-specific TCRs reportedly target variant regions that are unmutated in the B.1.351 and B.1.1.7 variants. Repertoire sampling happened only post peak T cell response. Just a handful of people given AZD1222 tested seropositive at baseline. Across spike, vaccine-associated CD4 TCRs were found, dominant at 160-218 and 743-854.

The CDR3 has 14 residues. CDR1 is SGHTA and CDR2 is FQGTGA in the germline V gene. V lost 3 bases and J lost 5, with 11 bases in between. This table comes from immunoSEQ multiplex PCR, and its TCRdb copy is limited to in-frame clones, with some not included. The sample consists of about 100,000 clones, roughly nine tenths of them appearing once. The chain combines TRBV7-3 with TRBJ2-1, with TRBD2 as a possible D gene (5 bases). The clonotype was recovered from an adult in good health. Sequenced here: peripheral blood, sampled on day 0 of AZD1222 vaccination. CDR3 nucleotide sequence: TGTGCCAGCAGCTTCGGAGGATCCAACAATGAGCAGTTCTTC. Its translation: CASSFGGSNNEQFF.